This TCR beta chain was identified during a study of T cells in tuberculosis. In the study overall: Sequenced TCRs come from CD1B-GMM tetramer-binding T cells. IGRA-negative adolescents, IGRA-positive adolescents with latent tuberculosis and adults with active tuberculosis formed this South African cohort.

Libraries were prepared by immunoSEQ multiplex PCR; TCRdb keeps only in-frame clonotypes and omits some of them. The sample includes more than 35,000 clones, almost 95% seen only once; the top ten take around 10%. The CDR3 extends over 15 amino acids. Germline lookup yields CDR1 SGDLS and CDR2 YYNGEE. V lost 0 bases and J 2 bases, leaving 11 bases between the germline ends. A word on this clone: What it binds is not known.

Study-wide findings and caveats: The TCR-beta difference was not significant; alpha differences partly reflected length. Selection depended on which cryopreserved specimens were available.

The chain uses TRBV9 and TRBJ1-1; no clear D gene. Sequencing used PBMCs. The source is a donor aged 10 to 29 with latent tuberculosis or without tuberculosis infection. Some clones in this sample may be carry-over from other donors' samples. CDR3 DNA sequence: TGTGCCAGCAGCGTAGCAGCGGGGTTAAACACTGAAGCTTTCTTT. This encodes CASSVAAGLNTEAFF.